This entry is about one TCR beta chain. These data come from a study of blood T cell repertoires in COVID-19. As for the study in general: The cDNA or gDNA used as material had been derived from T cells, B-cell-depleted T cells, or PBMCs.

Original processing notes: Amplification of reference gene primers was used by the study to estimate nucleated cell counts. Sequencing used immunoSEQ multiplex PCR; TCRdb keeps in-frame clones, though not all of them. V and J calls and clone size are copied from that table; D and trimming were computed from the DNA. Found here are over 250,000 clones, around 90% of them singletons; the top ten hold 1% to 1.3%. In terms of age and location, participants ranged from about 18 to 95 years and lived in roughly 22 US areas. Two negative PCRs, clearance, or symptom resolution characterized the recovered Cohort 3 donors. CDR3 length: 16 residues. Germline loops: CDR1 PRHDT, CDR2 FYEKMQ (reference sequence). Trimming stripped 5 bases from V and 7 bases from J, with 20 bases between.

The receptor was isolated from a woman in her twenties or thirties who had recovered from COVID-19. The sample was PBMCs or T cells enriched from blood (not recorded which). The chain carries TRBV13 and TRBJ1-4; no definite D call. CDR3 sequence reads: CASSPGLREVGEKLFF. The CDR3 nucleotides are TGTGCCAGCAGCCCCGGCCTTAGGGAGGTCGGTGAAAAACTGTTTTTT.